The present TCR beta chain was sequenced within a study of blood T cell repertoires in COVID-19. The wider study: Samples representing acute and convalescent COVID-19 were sourced from the United States, Italy and Spain. PBMCs, B-cell-depleted T cells, or T cells provided the cDNA or gDNA that made up the material.

The Seattle site enrolled patients during active infection and followed them longitudinally. V shed 3 bases and J shed 6 bases, with 9 bases lying between them. CDR1 is SGHAT and CDR2 is FQNNGV in the germline V gene. This CDR3 has 14 amino acids. Under the authors' procedure: Nucleated cell counts were estimated from reference gene primer amplification. The table came from immunoSEQ multiplex PCR; TCRdb's copy has only in-frame clones and leaves some out. Clonal size and the V and J genes are those of that table, whereas D and trimming came from the DNA. Here the sample spans about 250,000 clones, roughly 86% being singletons.

Input material: peripheral blood. The sequence was collected from an elderly woman with COVID-19, enrolled during active disease. J is TRBJ1-6 and V is TRBV11-2; D might be TRBD1 (6 bases). CDR3 coding DNA: TGTGCCAGCAGCTTGACAGGAGCTAATTCACCCCTCCACTTT. It yields the protein CASSLTGANSPLHF.